This T cell receptor (beta chain) emerged from a study of T cell repertoires in cytomegalovirus infection. TCRdb called the reads again in MiXCR, with one record for every CDR3 protein. The table records some 600,000 distinct CDR3 sequences, 20% to 25% of them present only once. V gave up 4 bases and J gave up 3 bases; unmatched junction bases: 11. This CDR3 comprises 18 residues. Germline V lookup: CDR1 SGHTA, CDR2 FQGNSA. This clonotype was seen ten or more times. The clonotype was recovered from a human donor in good health (CMV status not recorded). Some clones in this sample may be carry-over from other donors' samples. The V and J genes are TRBV7-2 and TRBJ2-2; 10 nucleotides align to TRBD2. Material: CD8+ T cells from PBMCs. The DNA of the CDR3 is TGTGCCAGCAGCTCCGCCTTCGGACTAGCGGAAGACACCGGGGAGCTGTTTTTT. Protein product: CASSSAFGLAEDTGELFF.